Only a few counts were recorded for the clone carrying this TCR beta chain. Its antigen remains unknown. With 2 bases removed from V and 1 base from J, the gap between germline ends came to 11 bases. Germline lookup yields CDR1 LNHDA and CDR2 SQIVND (reference sequence). There are 16 residues in the CDR3. Time point indicated: patch test 1, 2 weeks after DPC sensitization. The treatment is: therapeutic diphenylcyclopropenone sensitization with weekly scalp DPC. This sample is part of a study of human T cells and chemical hapten exposure. Findings and limits, study-wide: Relative to controls, expanded TCRs formed significantly more large CDR3 similarity clusters.

TCRdb re-analysed the RACE reads in MiXCR, keeping a single row per CDR3 protein. The sample holds more than 150,000 distinct CDR3 sequences, approximately 14% seen once. Sequenced here: whole blood, sampled in connection with sensitization to the hapten diphenylcyclopropenone (DPC). The genes are TRBV19 and TRBJ1-4; weak D call: TRBD1 (5 bases). The TCR originated in a young woman with alopecia areata. Some clones in this sample may be carry-over from other donors' samples. CDR3 sequence (DNA): TGTGCCAGTAGTATAAGCCGACAGAGAACTAATGAAAAACTGTTTTTT. Its protein is CASSISRQRTNEKLFF.